A single sample is the source of the 21 T cell receptor beta chains below, sequenced in a study of CD4 T cells in relation to SARS-CoV-2 and coronaviruses. The unexposed donors gave CD4+ T cells in about 2010-2019, prior to COVID-19. Using immunoSEQ multiplex PCR, the repertoire was profiled, and TCRdb retains in-frame clones only, with some absent. The sample lists approximately 70,000 clones, 90% to 95% seen once, with 0.2% to 0.25% in the top ten. Sequenced material: naive CD4+ T cells from PBMCs. Subset specified: naive CD4+ T cells isolated by negative enrichment. The receptors originated from a human donor in good health.

This chain links TRBV21-1 with TRBJ1-2. TRBV21-1 is given as a pseudogene. The CDR3 contains 15 residues. The CDR3 is CASSKGGALNYGYTF. As DNA, the CDR3 is TGTGCCAGCAGCAAAGGAGGGGCCCTTAACTATGGCTACACCTTC.

The rearrangement links TRBV7-8 to TRBJ2-4, with unresolved D. V dropped 2 bases and J dropped 7 bases, with 3 bases sitting between them. The CDR3 spans 11 residues. CDR1 SGHVS and CDR2 FQNEAQ come from the germline V gene. CDR3 DNA sequence: TGTGCCAGCAGCTTATCGAACATTCAGTACTTC. This sequence encodes CASSLSNIQYF.

This chain links TRBV6-5 with TRBJ2-5; D unclear. V dropped 2 bases and J dropped 5 bases, with 3 bases sitting between them. CDR1 is MNHEY and CDR2 is SVGAGI in the germline V gene. The CDR3 is 11 amino acids. CDR3 residues: CASSYGETQYF. As DNA, the CDR3 is TGTGCCAGCAGTTACGGGGAGACCCAGTACTTC.

The CDR3 DNA reads as TGTGCCAGCTCACCTACCTGGGGCAATCAGGAGCAGTACTTC. Its protein product is CASSPTWGNQEQYF. The chain joins TRBV18 to TRBJ2-7; tentatively, D is TRBD1 (5 bases). The V end was cut by 3 bases, the J end by 7 bases, with 16 bases between. Germline lookup yields CDR1 KGHSH and CDR2 LQKENI. The CDR3 totals 14 residues.

V gene TRBV19 combines with J gene TRBJ2-1; 11 nucleotides match TRBD2. CDR3 length equals 16 residues. Germline CDR1 LNHDA, CDR2 SQIVND (reference sequence). The ends lost 3 bases at V and 6 bases at J; junction bases unmatched: 7. This CDR3 reads CASSIIGSGRANEQFF. The CDR3 bases are TGTGCCAGTAGTATTATTGGTAGCGGGAGGGCCAATGAGCAGTTCTTC.

The J gene is TRBJ1-5, the V gene TRBV5-8; D gene unclear. From germline, CDR1 is SGHTS and CDR2 YDEGEE. The V gene lost 0 bases and the J gene lost 0 bases, with 10 bases spanning the gap. The CDR3 runs to 16 residues. The CDR3, as DNA: TGTGCCAGCAGCTTGGTTACTTGGGTTAGCAATCAGCCCCAGCATTTT. This sequence encodes CASSLVTWVSNQPQHF.

The V and J genes are TRBV6-5 and TRBJ2-1, with 8 positions matching TRBD2. With V trimmed by 6 bases and J by 13 bases, 11 bases remained unmatched. Germline V gene sequence: CDR1 MNHEY, CDR2 SVGAGI. This CDR3 has 13 amino acids. CDR3 sequence (DNA): TGTGCCAGCAGGGGAAGCGGGAGCGGCCTCCAGTTCTTC. Its protein product is CASRGSGSGLQFF.

The chain has TRBV28 and TRBJ2-3, with a weak D call TRBD1 (5 bases). Germline CDR1 is MDHEN and CDR2 is SYDVKM. The V gene lost 4 bases and the J gene lost 2 bases, with 13 bases spanning the gap. CDR3 length: 15 amino acids. CDR3 nucleotides: TGTGCCAGCAGTTCACCAGGGATTCCCACAGATACGCAGTATTTT. Protein: CASSSPGIPTDTQYF.

The V gene is TRBV7-2, the J gene TRBJ2-2, with 7 nucleotides matching TRBD2. There are 15 residues in the CDR3. J lost 0 bases, V lost 5 bases, and 3 bases had no gene match. Germline V gives CDR1 SGHTA, CDR2 FQGNSA. In DNA, the CDR3 is TGTGCCAGCAGCCAGGGACTACCGAACACCGGGGAGCTGTTTTTT. This translates into CASSQGLPNTGELFF.

This sequence joins TRBV5-1 and TRBJ1-1; no reliable D call. Between the trimmed V and J ends, which lost 2 bases and 4 bases, there was a span of 12 bases. Germline values: CDR1 SGHRS, CDR2 YFSETQ. The CDR3 has 14 amino acids. The CDR3 spells CASSFNDGVTEAFF. The CDR3 nucleotides read TGCGCCAGCAGCTTTAACGACGGGGTCACTGAAGCTTTCTTT.

CDR3 loop: CASSVDPNTYNSPLHF. DNA of the CDR3: TGTGCCAGCAGCGTAGACCCAAACACTTATAATTCACCCCTCCACTTT. V gene TRBV9 combines with J gene TRBJ1-6; D not certain. The CDR3 covers 16 residues. Germline CDR1 is SGDLS and CDR2 is YYNGEE. V lost 0 bases, J lost 4 bases, and 11 bases lay in between. The full variable domain, completed using reference TRBV9 and TRBJ1-6, is DSGVTQTPKHLITATGQRVTLRCSPRSGDLSVYWYQQSLDQGLQFLIQYYNGEERAKGNILERFSAQQFPDLHSELNLSSLELGDSALYFCASSVDPNTYNSPLHFGNGTRLTVT.

This clone turned up a few times. This rearrangement joins TRBV11-2 to TRBJ1-6; D unclear. The germline V and J ends were trimmed by 1 base and 9 bases, with 13 bases remaining between them. In germline, CDR1 is SGHAT, CDR2 FQNNGV. This CDR3 has 15 amino acids. The CDR3, as DNA: TGTGCCAGCAGCTTAGGACCAGGTTCGGGTTCACCCCTCCACTTT. Residues: CASSLGPGSGSPLHF.

V is TRBV6-2 or TRBV6-3 and J is TRBJ2-1; no firm D call. CDR1 is MNHEY and CDR2 is SVGEGT in the germline V gene. V lost 3 bases to trimming and J lost 8 bases, with 11 bases between them. This CDR3 comprises 13 residues. The CDR3 protein is CASSYDQLDEQFF. As DNA, the CDR3 is TGTGCCAGCAGTTATGACCAGCTCGATGAGCAGTTCTTC.

The gene calls are TRBV28 and TRBJ1-2, with D tentatively TRBD1 (6 bases). The CDR3 consists of 14 residues. Between the trimmed V and J ends, which lost 2 bases and 4 bases, there was a span of 11 bases. In germline, CDR1 is MDHEN, CDR2 SYDVKM. CDR3 nucleotide sequence: TGTGCCAGCAGTTTACCCCGACAGGTCTATGGCTACACCTTC. This encodes CASSLPRQVYGYTF.

The chain recombines TRBV2 with TRBJ2-5; D is unresolved. V lost 7 bases to trimming and J lost 7 bases, with 13 bases between them. The germline gives CDR1 SNHLY, CDR2 FYNNEI. The CDR3 is 12 residues long. The CDR3 protein is CASNPRSRTQYF. CDR3 coding DNA: TGTGCCAGCAATCCCCGGTCCAGGACCCAGTACTTC.

The chain employs TRBV6-5 and TRBJ1-2; 10 positions match TRBD1. V trimming: 9 bases; J trimming: 7 bases; junction bases outside the gene matches: 2. CDR3 length: 11 residues. CDR1 and CDR2 from the germline V gene are MNHEY and SVGAGI. CDR3 protein: CASRTGGGYTF. CDR3 DNA: TGTGCCAGTCGGACAGGGGGTGGCTACACCTTC.

V is TRBV5-1 and J is TRBJ2-1; either TRBD1 or TRBD2 may supply D (6 bases each). This CDR3 comprises 17 residues. Trimming pared 5 bases from V and 5 bases from J, leaving 23 bases between. Per germline, CDR1 SGHRS and CDR2 YFSETQ. CDR3 sequence reads: CASSPMGGGGLDNEQFF. Here the CDR3 DNA reads TGCGCCAGCAGTCCGATGGGTGGAGGGGGTTTGGACAATGAGCAGTTCTTC.

The chain has TRBV5-1 and TRBJ2-5; 11 positions match TRBD2. Germline assignment: CDR1 SGHRS and CDR2 YFSETQ. This CDR3 spans 17 amino acids. After removal of 0 bases from V and 4 bases from J, the junction contained 8 bases not matched to a gene. The CDR3 is CASSLGIAGGSLETQYF. In DNA, the CDR3 is TGCGCCAGCAGCTTGGGGATAGCGGGGGGGTCGTTAGAGACCCAGTACTTC.

The chain is built from TRBV10-3 and TRBJ1-2; the match to TRBD1 covers 7 bases. The CDR3 totals 14 residues. Per germline, CDR1 ENHRY and CDR2 SYGVKD. Trimming cost V 6 bases and J 0 bases; bases outside gene matches: 4. CDR3 sequence (DNA): TGTGCCATCAGGGGGACAGCCCCTAACTATGGCTACACCTTC. This codes for CAIRGTAPNYGYTF.

This chain joins TRBV11-3 and TRBJ2-1; 9 positions agree with TRBD1. In germline, CDR1 is SGHNT, CDR2 YENEEA. The CDR3 covers 15 residues. Unmatched junction bases numbered 5, after V lost 1 base and J lost 7 bases. CDR3 sequence: CASSLAGQGRNEQFF. The CDR3 DNA follows: TGTGCCAGCAGCTTAGCGGGACAGGGTAGGAATGAGCAGTTCTTC.

V and J are TRBV18 and TRBJ2-1; 7 bases align to TRBD1. V dropped 3 bases and J dropped 2; count of bases not matched to a gene: 10. This CDR3 has 17 residues. Germline lookup yields CDR1 KGHSH and CDR2 LQKENI. The CDR3 spells CASSPTSTGSPYNEQFF. CDR3 coding DNA: TGTGCCAGCTCACCGACCTCGACAGGGTCCCCCTACAATGAGCAGTTCTTC.